The 6 T cell receptor beta chains given below trace back to one sample, sequenced in a study of regulatory T cells in long-lasting Graves disease. Noted time point: persistent/refractory GD, antithyroid drugs over 5 years with positive TRAb. PBMCs were the source of the RNA used for TCR sequencing. Through Arm-PCR of CDR3 regions and iRepertoire HTBI primers, TCR beta libraries were built. TCRdb re-called the multiplex PCR reads through MiXCR, storing one row per CDR3 protein. The table lists some 370,000 distinct CDR3 sequences, roughly 25% of them singletons. Specimen: peripheral blood mononuclear cells (PBMCs), collected when the disease was refractory, from a patient treated with antithyroid drugs. The receptor set was obtained from a woman in her thirties or forties with Graves disease.

This clonotype appeared many times. V is TRBV25-1 and J is TRBJ1-6; tentatively, D is TRBD1 (5 bases). The length of the CDR3 is 14 residues. Germline CDR1 and CDR2: MGHDK and SYGVNS. V shed 2 bases and J shed 8 bases, with 10 bases lying between them. CDR3 loop: CASSEGTEYSPLHF. DNA of the CDR3: TGTGCCAGCAGTGAAGGGACTGAATATTCACCCCTCCACTTT.

This clonotype was picked up a small number of times. The chain has TRBV12-3 or TRBV12-4 and TRBJ2-2, with no clear D. There are 15 residues in the CDR3. V gave up 6 bases and J gave up 4 bases, with 15 bases separating them. This chain's CDR3 is CASSFLARTTGELFF. CDR3 nucleotide sequence: TGTGCCAGCAGCTTCTTAGCTAGGACCACCGGGGAGCTGTTTTTT.

This rearrangement joins TRBV7-9 to TRBJ2-1; D remains ambiguous. The CDR3 is made up of 17 amino acids. Per the germline V gene, CDR1 is SEHNR and CDR2 is FQNEAQ (reference sequence). Between the trimmed V and J ends, which lost 1 base and 7 bases, there was a span of 20 bases. In DNA form, the CDR3 reads TGTGCCAGCAGCTTAGTGGGTATTGAGTTCGGGTGGAATGAGCAGTTCTTC. It encodes CASSLVGIEFGWNEQFF.

This clonotype was counted many times. This sequence joins TRBV3-1 and TRBJ2-4; weak D call: TRBD1 (5 bases). Germline CDR1 reads LGHDT; CDR2 reads YNNKEL (reference sequence). Trimming removed 3 bases from V and 6 bases from J, with 9 bases in between. The length of the CDR3 is 13 residues. The CDR3 coding sequence is TGTGCCAGCAGCCAGACAGCGAGAAACATTCAGTACTTC. It specifies CASSQTARNIQYF. Variable domain in full (rest from reference TRBV3-1 and TRBJ2-4): DTAVSQTPKYLVTQMGNDKSIKCEQNLGHDTMYWYKQDSKKFLKIMFSYNNKELIINETVPNRFSPKSPDKAHLNLHINSLELGDSAVYFCASSQTARNIQYFGAGTRLSVL.

CDR3 coding DNA: TGTGCCAGCAGTTTATGGCAGGGTACTGGGGCCAACGTCCTGACTTTC. Amino acid sequence: CASSLWQGTGANVLTF. This sequence joins TRBV28 and TRBJ2-6; D perhaps matches TRBD1 (5 bases). V dropped 0 bases and J dropped 2 bases, with 8 bases sitting between them. Germline V lookup: CDR1 MDHEN, CDR2 SYDVKM. CDR3 length equals 16 residues.

This clonotype showed up just a few times. V gene TRBV5-6 combines with J gene TRBJ2-7; weak D call: TRBD2 (6 bases). Per the germline V gene, CDR1 is SGHDT and CDR2 is YYEEEE. The CDR3 sequence is 15 residues long. V lost 3 bases, J lost 4 bases, and 17 bases lay in between. CDR3 amino acids: CASSSFAGRRYEQYF. The CDR3 coding sequence is TGTGCCAGCAGCTCCTTCGCGGGACGAAGGTACGAGCAGTACTTC.